A single sample is the source of the 8 T cell receptor beta chains below, sequenced in a study of T cells in Graves' hyperthyroidism and ophthalmopathy. Template material for amplifying TCR beta CDR3 regions consisted of RNA transcripts. RT-PCR in the first round (using the HTBI primer set) targeted the TCR CDR3. Using its own MiXCR run on the multiplex PCR reads, TCRdb lists one record per CDR3 protein. The repertoire has about 130,000 distinct CDR3 sequences, approximately 20% of them found once; the top ten carry roughly 73%. The sample taken for sequencing was blood. The receptor set was obtained from a woman aged 45 to 65 with Graves' hyperthyroidism that later progressed to Graves' ophthalmopathy.

The chain links TRBV29-1 to TRBJ1-2; D remains ambiguous. V lost 2 bases to trimming and J lost 5 bases, with 9 bases between them. The germline gives CDR1 SQVTM, CDR2 ANQGSEA. The CDR3 totals 12 residues. The CDR3 region has the DNA TGCAGCGTTGAAAGGCCGGGGTATGGCTACACCTTC. Amino acids: CSVERPGYGYTF.

This clonotype was detected many times. The V and J genes are TRBV7-2 and TRBJ2-1; 9 positions agree with TRBD2. The V segment lost 2 bases and the J segment 7 bases; nucleotides outside the gene matches: 6. The CDR3 sequence is 15 residues long. Germline CDR1 SGHTA, CDR2 FQGNSA. The CDR3 region is CASSLFAGGGNEQFF. CDR3 in DNA: TGTGCCAGCAGCTTATTTGCGGGGGGGGGAAATGAGCAGTTCTTC.

This clonotype was observed a handful of times. This chain uses TRBV6-1 with TRBJ2-7, with TRBD1 matching 9 bases. The CDR3 loop spans 14 amino acids. Germline V gene lookup returns CDR1 MNHNS and CDR2 SASEGT. The ends lost 6 bases at V and 4 bases at J; junction bases unmatched: 7. Here the CDR3 DNA reads TGTGCCAGCAGCCCGGGACAGGGAATGTACGAGCAGTACTTC. Encoded protein: CASSPGQGMYEQYF.

This clonotype was detected many times. The chain uses TRBV25-1 and TRBJ1-1; D unclear. The CDR3 spans 14 residues. Germline V CDR1 and CDR2: MGHDK, SYGVNS. V lost 8 bases and J 5 bases, leaving 18 bases between the germline ends. DNA for the CDR3: TGTGCCAGCGAACCGAGCACCTACCGGACTGAAGCTTTCTTT. It translates to CASEPSTYRTEAFF.

V is TRBV5-1 and J is TRBJ2-1; 13 positions match TRBD2. CDR3 length: 16 residues. CDR1 SGHRS and CDR2 YFSETQ come from the germline V gene. The ends lost 4 bases at V and 8 bases at J; junction bases unmatched: 9. The CDR3 DNA follows: TGCGCCAGCAGCCAAACGGGACTAGCGGGACGGGATGAGCAGTTCTTC. The encoded protein is CASSQTGLAGRDEQFF.

This chain connects TRBV20-1 to TRBJ1-1, with D possibly being TRBD1 (6 bases). The CDR3 extends over 15 amino acids. The germline V and J ends were trimmed by 6 bases and 1 base, with 18 bases remaining between them. In germline, CDR1 is DFQATT, CDR2 SNEGSKA (reference sequence). This CDR3 reads CSAQERGGENTEAFF. DNA of the CDR3: TGCAGTGCCCAAGAGAGGGGGGGTGAGAACACTGAAGCTTTCTTT.

V usage is TRBV28 and J usage is TRBJ1-5; TRBD1 might be the D (6 bases). CDR1 is MDHEN, CDR2 SYDVKM, per germline. V was shortened by 7 bases and J by 4 bases, with 11 bases between the two germline ends. This CDR3 is 13 amino acids long. The CDR3 DNA sequence: TGTGCCAGCACCTTACAGGGAAATCAGCCCCAGCATTTT. Translating it yields CASTLQGNQPQHF.

This clonotype was detected many times. The chain uses TRBV24-1 and TRBJ2-5; TRBD2 might be the D (6 bases). The germline V and J ends were trimmed by 6 bases and 4 bases, with 14 bases remaining between them. The CDR3 sequence is 14 residues long. Per germline, CDR1 KGHDR and CDR2 SFDVKD. In DNA form, the CDR3 reads TGTGCCACCAGTATGCGGGGTCCATTAGAGACCCAGTACTTC. Translated, it gives CATSMRGPLETQYF.